This T cell receptor (beta chain) was found in a study of T-cell memory formation after mild COVID-19. The study's findings and limits: Pre-infection memory already had some responding clones, implying cross-reactive memory joined.

The ends were cut back, 5 bases at V and 3 bases at J, with 16 bases in the middle. This CDR3 is built from 15 residues. From germline, CDR1 is LNHDA and CDR2 SQIVND (reference sequence). As regards this clonotype: Its target is unknown.

Researchers used 5'RACE with constant-segment primers to make TCR alpha and TCR beta cDNA libraries that carry sample barcodes and UMIs. MiXCR, applied by TCRdb to the 5' RACE reads, yields one record per CDR3 protein. The profile shows roughly 300,000 distinct CDR3 sequences, 8% to 9% of them singletons. Sequencing was carried out using PBMCs or a T cell subset sorted from them (not recorded which). The TCR was taken from a man aged 18 to 30 who had mild COVID-19 (a few samples of this study predate the infection). Cell type and time point are not known. The genes are TRBV19 and TRBJ1-1; the D gene is possibly TRBD1 (6 bases). Here the CDR3 DNA reads TGTGCCAGTAGTCTCCCCGGGGGGACATACACTGAAGCTTTCTTT. It encodes CASSLPGGTYTEAFF.